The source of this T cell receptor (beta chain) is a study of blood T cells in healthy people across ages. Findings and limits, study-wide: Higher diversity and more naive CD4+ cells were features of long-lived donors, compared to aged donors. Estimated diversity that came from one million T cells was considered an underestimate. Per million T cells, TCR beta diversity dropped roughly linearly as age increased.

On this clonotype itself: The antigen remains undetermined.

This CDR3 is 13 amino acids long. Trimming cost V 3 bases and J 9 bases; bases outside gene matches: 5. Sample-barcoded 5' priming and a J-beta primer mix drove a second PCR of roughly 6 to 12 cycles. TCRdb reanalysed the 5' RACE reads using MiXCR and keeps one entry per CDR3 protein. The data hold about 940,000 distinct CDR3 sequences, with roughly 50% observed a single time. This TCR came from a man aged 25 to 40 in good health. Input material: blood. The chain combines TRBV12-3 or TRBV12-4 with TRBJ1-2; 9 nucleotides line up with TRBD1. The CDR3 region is CASSFRDRVSYTF. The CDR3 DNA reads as TGTGCCAGCAGTTTCCGGGACAGGGTTAGCTACACCTTC.